What follows are 10 T cell receptor beta chains derived from one specimen sequenced in a study. A single record per CDR3 protein comes from TCRdb applying MiXCR to the 5' RACE reads. The sample contains some 64,000 distinct CDR3 sequences, less than 25% of which appear only once. Sequenced: memory CD4+ T cells sorted from a lymph node. Subset described: memory CD4+ T cells, CD4+CD45RO+CD25-. The source is a female donor with breast cancer.

The chain couples TRBV19 to TRBJ2-7; TRBD1 agrees at 8 bases. V was clipped by 6 bases and J by 2 bases; unmatched bases: 12. CDR3 length equals 16 residues. CDR1 and CDR2 from the germline V gene are LNHDA and SQIVND (reference sequence). The CDR3: CASSPFSRTGPYEQYF. The CDR3 DNA is TGTGCCAGTAGCCCTTTTTCCCGGACAGGGCCCTACGAGCAGTACTTC.

This chain links TRBV9 with TRBJ2-3, with 7 bases matching TRBD2. Germline loops: CDR1 SGDLS, CDR2 YYNGEE. The trim removed 5 bases at V and 4 bases at J, leaving 10 bases unmatched. CDR3 length: 15 amino acids. The chain's CDR3 is CASSASGVLADTQYF. DNA for the CDR3: TGTGCCAGCAGTGCAAGCGGGGTGCTCGCAGATACGCAGTATTTT.

The V gene is TRBV7-4, the J gene TRBJ2-4; weak D call: TRBD2 (5 bases). CDR1 is SGHVT and CDR2 is SQSDAQ in the germline V gene. Trimming left V 5 bases short and J 0 bases short, with 20 bases between. The CDR3 spans 18 residues. The CDR3 sequence is CASSPTRSEGLAKNIQYF. The CDR3 coding sequence is TGTGCCAGCAGCCCCACCAGGTCCGAGGGCCTAGCCAAAAACATTCAGTACTTC.

The chain is built from TRBV28 and TRBJ1-2, with a tentative D call TRBD1 (6 bases). Germline V gene sequence: CDR1 MDHEN, CDR2 SYDVKM. This CDR3 contains 14 residues. V gave up 3 bases and J gave up 8 bases, with 16 bases separating them. The CDR3 loop reads CASSFRQGLRGYTF. The CDR3 coding sequence is TGTGCCAGCAGTTTCAGGCAGGGGCTGCGAGGCTACACCTTC.

This clonotype was found a few times. V is TRBV20-1 and J is TRBJ2-1, with 9 bases aligning to TRBD1. Germline V gene lookup returns CDR1 DFQATT and CDR2 SNEGSKA (reference sequence). The trim removed 5 bases at V and 0 bases at J, leaving 5 bases unmatched. This CDR3 is built from 15 residues. The CDR3 loop is CSAGRQGVSYNEQFF. The CDR3 region has the DNA TGCAGTGCTGGCAGACAGGGGGTCTCCTACAATGAGCAGTTCTTC.

This clonotype has a handful of counts. The rearrangement links TRBV7-6 to TRBJ1-4, with D uncertain. The CDR3 is 15 amino acids. CDR1 is SGHVS and CDR2 is FNYEAQ in the germline V gene. V lost 5 bases, J lost 0 bases, and 10 bases lay in between. This CDR3 is CASSPPGATNEKLFF. The CDR3 DNA is TGTGCCAGCAGCCCTCCGGGCGCAACTAATGAAAAACTGTTTTTT.

This clonotype turned up a few times. J is TRBJ1-1 and V is TRBV6-2 or TRBV6-3, with a tentative D call TRBD1 (5 bases). The CDR3 runs to 14 residues. Germline CDR1 and CDR2: MNHEY and SVGEGT. The V end lost 6 bases, the J end lost 4 bases, and 15 bases lay between the germline ends. The CDR3 sequence: CASSLLPQGTEAFF. As DNA, the CDR3 is TGTGCCAGCAGCCTCCTCCCCCAGGGCACTGAAGCTTTCTTT.

CDR3: CASSQVGREVKTGELFF. DNA of the CDR3: TGTGCCAGCAGCCAAGTGGGGAGGGAAGTGAAAACCGGGGAGCTGTTTTTT. This chain connects TRBV3-1 to TRBJ2-2; 7 bases are a match to TRBD2. Germline loops: CDR1 LGHDT, CDR2 YNNKEL (reference sequence). This CDR3 has 17 amino acids. Losses at the gene ends were 1 base for V and 5 bases for J; bases not matched to a gene: 10.

This clonotype has more than one count but fewer than ten. The rearrangement joins TRBV7-9 to TRBJ1-3, with D perhaps TRBD1 (6 bases). CDR1 is SEHNR, CDR2 FQNEAQ, per germline (reference sequence). V lost 5 bases to trimming and J lost 4 bases, with 9 bases between them. This CDR3 is 13 amino acids long. DNA for the CDR3: TGTGCCAGCAGCCGGGGGACAGGAAACACCATATATTTT. Translated, it gives CASSRGTGNTIYF. Together with reference TRBV7-9 and TRBJ1-3, the CDR3 gives the full variable domain: DTGVSQNPRHKITKRGQNVTFRCDPISEHNRLYWYRQTLGQGPEFLTYFQNEAQLEKSRLLSDRFSAERPKGSFSTLEIQRTEQGDSAMYLCASSRGTGNTIYFGEGSWLTVV.

This clonotype was seen a handful of times. The chain is built from TRBV5-1 and TRBJ1-3; D is unclear. The ends were cut back, 2 bases at V and 4 bases at J, with 10 bases in the middle. The germline V gene encodes CDR1 SGHRS and CDR2 YFSETQ. This CDR3 contains 14 residues. The CDR3 loop reads CASSLSDTGNTIYF. The CDR3 DNA follows: TGCGCCAGCAGCTTAAGCGACACCGGAAACACCATATATTTT.